This TCR beta chain was identified during a study of T cell clones after liver transplantation (dated by TCRdb to about 2019). Looking at the study overall: The samples were obtained from ITN030ST, a randomized trial that attempted immunosuppression withdrawal within 2 years after liver transplantation. Donor-reactive T cell clones were identified using TCRbeta sequencing after a pre-transplant mixed lymphocyte reaction and were then followed in post-transplant blood. As an antigen-independent comparator for donor-reactive sequences, third party-reactive TCRbeta sequences were also identified from pre-transplant MLRs. Of the eight recipients, three were HCV-positive, while the remaining recipients had been transplanted for non-autoimmune, non-viral indications. Until randomization at 12-24 months post-transplant, subjects were given standard immunosuppression, with no induction therapy. Tolerance was defined as complete withdrawal of immunosuppression for at least one year without a rise in liver enzymes beyond twice the upper limit of normal. Blood samples were collected pre-transplant, pre-randomization before withdrawal, and post-randomization after either full withdrawal or failed withdrawal. Of the 8 liver transplant recipients making up the studied cohort, 3 were classified as tolerant and 5 as non-tolerant.

The CDR3 runs 16 residues from the cysteine to the phenylalanine. Only the CDR3 part of the read is kept: 48 bases, read in frame from the first base. The germline V gene encodes CDR1 SGHVS and CDR2 FQNEAQ. V is reduced by 8 bases and J by 4 bases, leaving a spacing of 22 bases between them. Findings and caveats that apply to the study as a whole: When repertoire turnover was accounted for, significantly reduced detection of donor-reactive sequences was found in 7 of 8 subjects for CD4 and in 8 of 8 subjects for CD8. Because allograft tissue specimens were not available, migration of donor-reactive T cells into the graft, rather than deletion, may have occurred. In most of the 8 subjects, regardless of tolerance or HCV status, circulating donor-reactive CD4 TCRbeta sequences dropped significantly post-transplant. A greater decline was seen for donor-reactive sequences than for third party-reactive sequences, suggesting partial antigen-specific deletion unrelated to withdrawal success. The conclusions were preliminary, being limited by small, heterogeneous patient numbers and by non-standardized post-transplant time points. In two subjects, low numbers of available donor cells limited the measurable donor-reactive repertoire.

Unstimulated PBMCs, after thawing, were stained for CD3, CD4 and CD8 and then FACS-sorted into CD3+CD4+ and CD3+CD8+ populations. Randomization to immunosuppression withdrawal applied to every one of the 8 studied subjects. The Qiagen DNeasy Blood and Tissue Kit was used for isolation of genomic DNA. High-throughput TCRbeta CDR3 sequencing of frozen genomic DNA was performed by immunoSEQ, with PCR amplification, mapping, bias correction and internal controls included. The study's processing was this. Only productive rearrangements were retained, with each unique TCRbeta sequence defined by its CDR3 nucleotide sequence together with its V and J gene. For a sequence to be called donor-reactive, it needed a frequency of at least 0.01% and at least 5-fold expansion in CFSE-low cells compared with unstimulated pre-transplant cells. Minimum frequency thresholds were set for each subject based on the unstimulated sample with the lowest template count, ensuring at least 90% detection power. Jensen-Shannon divergence between the top 1000 TCRbeta sequences post-transplant and pre-transplant was used to measure repertoire turnover. Two-sided Fisher's exact tests were used to test for changes in how often donor-reactive sequences were detected. TCRdb holds this immuneACCESS table with in-frame rearrangements only. Some clones are missing; in checked studies, unresolved V genes explain under half, and the rest has no known cause. The V and J calls and clone size are taken from that table; D and trimming were inferred from the DNA. This sample lists fewer than 25,000 clones; approximately 93% were detected once. Just under 25% of the sample is in the top ten clones.

Note on this clone: The antigen it recognizes is unknown. Base qualities are not provided; no much larger clone lies one nucleotide away.

The starting material was CD8+ T cells from blood, obtained nearly 26 months after liver transplant. The TCR originated in a human patient who received a liver transplant. A transplant means some T cells may be of graft donor rather than patient origin. The receptor chain draws on TRBV7-8 and TRBJ2-3; the D gene is perhaps TRBD1, on 6 matching bases. The DNA sequence is TGTGCCAGCCGGAGCCGAAGACAGGATGGCCCAGATACGCAGTATTTT. The encoded protein is CASRSRRQDGPDTQYF.